Sequencing of this T cell receptor (beta chain) was carried out in a study of cytomegalovirus exposure and HLA in healthy donors. Remarks on this clone: Antigen specificity is unknown.

Study results and limitations: Overall, approximately 150 TCR beta chains were annotated as cytomegalovirus-associated. As confirmed in vitro, a few CMV-associated chains were specific for CMV antigens.

The method was immunoSEQ multiplex PCR; TCRdb's version includes in-frame clones alone and lacks a portion of them. The profile covers some 170,000 clones, with roughly 96% appearing a single time and 0.89% taken by the ten largest. Specimen: PBMCs. The TCR sequence derives from a woman younger than 35 in good health and CMV-seronegative.

The CDR3 DNA follows: TGCGCCAGCAGCTATACAGGGGAAGGTGAGCAGTTCTTC. Amino acid sequence: CASSYTGEGEQFF. The rearrangement links TRBV5-1 to TRBJ2-1, with 7 positions matching TRBD1. V lost 3 bases to trimming and J lost 9 bases; unmatched junction nucleotides: 6. The germline CDR1 and CDR2 sequences are SGHRS and YFSETQ. The CDR3 totals 13 residues.